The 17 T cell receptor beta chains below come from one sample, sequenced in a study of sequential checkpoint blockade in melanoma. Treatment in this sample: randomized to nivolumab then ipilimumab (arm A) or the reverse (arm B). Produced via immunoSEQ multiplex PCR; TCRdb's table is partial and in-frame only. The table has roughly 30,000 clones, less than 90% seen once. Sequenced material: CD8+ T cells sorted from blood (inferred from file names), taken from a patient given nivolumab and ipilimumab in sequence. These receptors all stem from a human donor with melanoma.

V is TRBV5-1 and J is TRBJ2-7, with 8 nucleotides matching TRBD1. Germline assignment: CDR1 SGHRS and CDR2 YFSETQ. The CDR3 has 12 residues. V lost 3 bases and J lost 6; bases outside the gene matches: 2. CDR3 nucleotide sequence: TGCGCCAGCAGCTATGACAGGGGCGAGCAGTACTTC. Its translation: CASSYDRGEQYF.

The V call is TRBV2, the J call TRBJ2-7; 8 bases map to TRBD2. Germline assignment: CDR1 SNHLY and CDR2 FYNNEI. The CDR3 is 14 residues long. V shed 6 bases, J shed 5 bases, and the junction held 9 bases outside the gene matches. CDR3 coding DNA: TGTGCCAGCAGCGATTCCGGGACTAGGAACGAGCAGTACTTC. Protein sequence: CASSDSGTRNEQYF.

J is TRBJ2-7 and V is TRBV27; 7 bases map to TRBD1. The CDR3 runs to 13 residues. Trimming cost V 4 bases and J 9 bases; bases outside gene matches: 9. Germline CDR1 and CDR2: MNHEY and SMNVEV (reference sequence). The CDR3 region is CASSSPQGNRQYF. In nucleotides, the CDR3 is TGTGCCAGCAGTTCCCCACAGGGGAACAGGCAGTACTTC.

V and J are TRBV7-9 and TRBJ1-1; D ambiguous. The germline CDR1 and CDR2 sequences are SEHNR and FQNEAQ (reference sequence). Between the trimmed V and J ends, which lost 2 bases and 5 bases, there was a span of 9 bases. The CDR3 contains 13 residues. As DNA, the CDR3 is TGTGCCAGCAGCTTACCCCTCGGGACTGAAGCTTTCTTT. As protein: CASSLPLGTEAFF.

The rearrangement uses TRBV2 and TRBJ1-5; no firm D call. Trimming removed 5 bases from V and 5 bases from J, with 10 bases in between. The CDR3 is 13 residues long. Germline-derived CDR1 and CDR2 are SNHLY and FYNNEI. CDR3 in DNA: TGTGCCAGCAGTACTGGAGGATATCAGCCCCAGCATTTT. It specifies CASSTGGYQPQHF.

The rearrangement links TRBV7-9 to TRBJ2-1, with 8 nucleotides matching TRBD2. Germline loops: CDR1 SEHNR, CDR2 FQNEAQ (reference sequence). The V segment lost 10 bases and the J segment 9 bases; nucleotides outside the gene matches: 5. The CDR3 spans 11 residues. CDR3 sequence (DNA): TGTGCCATCGCGGGGGGCCTTGAGCAGTTCTTC. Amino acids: CAIAGGLEQFF.

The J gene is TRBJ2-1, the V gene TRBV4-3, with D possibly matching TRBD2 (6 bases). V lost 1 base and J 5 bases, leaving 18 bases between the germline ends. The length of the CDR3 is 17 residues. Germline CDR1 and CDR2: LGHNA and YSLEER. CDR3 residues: CASSQGVAGSGNNEQFF. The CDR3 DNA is TGCGCCAGCAGCCAAGGGGTGGCGGGATCGGGGAACAATGAGCAGTTCTTC.

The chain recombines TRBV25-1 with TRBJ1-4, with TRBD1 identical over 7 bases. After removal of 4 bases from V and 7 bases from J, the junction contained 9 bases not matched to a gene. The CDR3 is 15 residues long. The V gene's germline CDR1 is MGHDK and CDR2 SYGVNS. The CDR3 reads CASSARQGLFEKLFF. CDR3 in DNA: TGTGCCAGCAGTGCGAGACAGGGTTTGTTTGAAAAACTGTTTTTT.

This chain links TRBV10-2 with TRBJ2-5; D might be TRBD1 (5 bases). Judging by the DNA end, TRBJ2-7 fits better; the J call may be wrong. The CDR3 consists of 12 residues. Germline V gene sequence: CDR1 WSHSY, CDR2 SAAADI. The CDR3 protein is CASSQGSYEQYF. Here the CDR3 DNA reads TGCGCCAGCAGTCAGGGCTCCTACGAGCAGTACTTC.

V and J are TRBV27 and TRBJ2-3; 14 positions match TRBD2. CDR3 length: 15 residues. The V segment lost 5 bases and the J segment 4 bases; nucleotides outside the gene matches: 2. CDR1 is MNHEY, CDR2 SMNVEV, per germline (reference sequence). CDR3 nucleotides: TGTGCCAGCAGTGTGACTAGCGGGGGGGCAGATACGCAGTATTTT. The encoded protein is CASSVTSGGADTQYF.

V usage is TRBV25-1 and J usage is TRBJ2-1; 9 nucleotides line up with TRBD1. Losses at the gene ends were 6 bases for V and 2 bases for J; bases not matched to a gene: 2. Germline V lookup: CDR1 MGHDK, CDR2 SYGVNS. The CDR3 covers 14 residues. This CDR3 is CASSRDRAYNEQFF. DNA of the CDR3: TGTGCCAGCAGCCGGGACAGGGCCTACAATGAGCAGTTCTTC.

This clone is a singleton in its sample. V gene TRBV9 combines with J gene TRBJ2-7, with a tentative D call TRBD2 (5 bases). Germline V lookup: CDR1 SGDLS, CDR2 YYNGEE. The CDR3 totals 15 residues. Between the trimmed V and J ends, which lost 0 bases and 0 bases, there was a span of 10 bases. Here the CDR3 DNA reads TGTGCCAGCAGCGTAGGGGTGGGGAGCTCCTACGAGCAGTACTTC. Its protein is CASSVGVGSSYEQYF.

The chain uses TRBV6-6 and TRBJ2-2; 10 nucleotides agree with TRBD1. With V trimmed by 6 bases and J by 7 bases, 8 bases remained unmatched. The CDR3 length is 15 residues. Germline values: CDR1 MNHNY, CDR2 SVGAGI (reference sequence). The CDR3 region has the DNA TGTGCCAGCAGACCGGGACAGGGGATAAGCGGGGAGCTGTTTTTT. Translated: CASRPGQGISGELFF.

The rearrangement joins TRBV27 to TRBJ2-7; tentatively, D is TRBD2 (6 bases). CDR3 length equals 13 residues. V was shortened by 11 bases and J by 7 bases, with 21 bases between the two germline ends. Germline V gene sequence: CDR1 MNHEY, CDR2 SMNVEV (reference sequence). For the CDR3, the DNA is TGTGCCGCCGGAGGGCTTGGCCTACGAGAGCAGTACTTC. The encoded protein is CAAGGLGLREQYF.

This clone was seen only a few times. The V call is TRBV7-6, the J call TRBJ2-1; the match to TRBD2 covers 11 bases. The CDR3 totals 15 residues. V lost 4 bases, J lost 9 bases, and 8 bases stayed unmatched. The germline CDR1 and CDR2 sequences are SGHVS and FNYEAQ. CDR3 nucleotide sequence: TGTGCCAGCAGCTCCCTGACTAGCGGGATGGGTGAGCAGTTCTTC. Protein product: CASSSLTSGMGEQFF.

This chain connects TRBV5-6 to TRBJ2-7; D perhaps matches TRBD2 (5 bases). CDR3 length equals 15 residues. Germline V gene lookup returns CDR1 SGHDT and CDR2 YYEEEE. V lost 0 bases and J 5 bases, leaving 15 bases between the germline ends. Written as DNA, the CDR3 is TGTGCCAGCAGCTTGGGGCGGGTTGGTCCAAACGAGCAGTACTTC. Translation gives CASSLGRVGPNEQYF.

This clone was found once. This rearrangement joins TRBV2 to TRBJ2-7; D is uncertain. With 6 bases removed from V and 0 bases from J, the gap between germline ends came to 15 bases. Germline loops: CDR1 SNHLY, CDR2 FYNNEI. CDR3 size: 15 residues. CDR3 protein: CASRVGRSHSYEQYF. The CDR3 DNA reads TGTGCCAGCAGGGTGGGCAGGTCCCACTCCTACGAGCAGTACTTC.